What follows describes a single T cell receptor (beta chain). This record belongs to a study of blood T cell repertoires in COVID-19. Overall study: From the United States, Italy and Spain came samples of acute and convalescent COVID-19.

Germline V gives CDR1 MNHEY, CDR2 SMNVEV (reference sequence). The CDR3 totals 14 residues. Trimming removed 3 bases at V and 3 bases at J, with 9 bases between. Original processing notes: Reference gene primer amplification yielded estimated nucleated cell counts. Generated by immunoSEQ multiplex PCR, the TCRdb table keeps only in-frame clones and is missing some. V and J calls and clone size follow that table, whereas D and trimming were derived from the DNA. The data show about 50,000 clones, over 75% seen once. The chain links TRBV27 to TRBJ2-1, with D possibly matching TRBD2 (6 bases). This receptor was obtained from a man aged 50 to 59 with active COVID-19. The source material was peripheral blood. In DNA, the CDR3 is TGTGCCAGCAGTTTTCGGGGGAGCTACAATGAGCAGTTCTTC. Residues: CASSFRGSYNEQFF.